This entry describes one T cell receptor beta chain. The treatment is: randomized to nivolumab then ipilimumab (arm A) or the reverse (arm B). Libraries were prepared by immunoSEQ multiplex PCR; TCRdb keeps only in-frame clonotypes and omits some of them. The repertoire holds roughly 28,000 clones, with approximately 80% as singletons. V was cut by 7 bases and J by 4 bases, with 20 bases left in between. CDR1 is MDHEN and CDR2 is SYDVKM in the germline V gene. The CDR3 extends over 17 amino acids. This entry belongs to a study of sequential checkpoint blockade in melanoma. This receptor was identified in a human donor with melanoma. The sample here was CD8+ T cells sorted from blood (inferred from file names), taken from a patient given nivolumab and ipilimumab in sequence. V gene TRBV28 combines with J gene TRBJ1-6, with D maybe TRBD1 (5 bases). The CDR3 region is CASKPSRAVTYNSPLHF. DNA for the CDR3: TGTGCCAGCAAACCGAGCAGGGCAGTCACGTATAATTCACCCCTCCACTTT.